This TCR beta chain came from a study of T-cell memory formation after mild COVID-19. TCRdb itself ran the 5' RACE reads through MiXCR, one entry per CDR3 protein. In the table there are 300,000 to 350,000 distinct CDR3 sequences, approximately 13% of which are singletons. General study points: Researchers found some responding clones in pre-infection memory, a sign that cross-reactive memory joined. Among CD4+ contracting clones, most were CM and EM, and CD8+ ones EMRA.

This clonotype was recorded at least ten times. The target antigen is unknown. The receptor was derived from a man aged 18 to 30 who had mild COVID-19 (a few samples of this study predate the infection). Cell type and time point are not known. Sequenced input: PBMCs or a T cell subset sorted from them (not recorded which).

The CDR3 spells CSAKNSGGYNEQFF. CDR3 nucleotides: TGCAGTGCCAAGAACTCGGGGGGATACAATGAGCAGTTCTTC. The chain is built from TRBV20-1 and TRBJ2-1; TRBD2 agrees at 7 bases. Germline CDR1 is DFQATT and CDR2 is SNEGSKA (reference sequence). V trimming: 6 bases; J trimming: 4 bases; junction bases outside the gene matches: 9. The CDR3 is 14 amino acids.